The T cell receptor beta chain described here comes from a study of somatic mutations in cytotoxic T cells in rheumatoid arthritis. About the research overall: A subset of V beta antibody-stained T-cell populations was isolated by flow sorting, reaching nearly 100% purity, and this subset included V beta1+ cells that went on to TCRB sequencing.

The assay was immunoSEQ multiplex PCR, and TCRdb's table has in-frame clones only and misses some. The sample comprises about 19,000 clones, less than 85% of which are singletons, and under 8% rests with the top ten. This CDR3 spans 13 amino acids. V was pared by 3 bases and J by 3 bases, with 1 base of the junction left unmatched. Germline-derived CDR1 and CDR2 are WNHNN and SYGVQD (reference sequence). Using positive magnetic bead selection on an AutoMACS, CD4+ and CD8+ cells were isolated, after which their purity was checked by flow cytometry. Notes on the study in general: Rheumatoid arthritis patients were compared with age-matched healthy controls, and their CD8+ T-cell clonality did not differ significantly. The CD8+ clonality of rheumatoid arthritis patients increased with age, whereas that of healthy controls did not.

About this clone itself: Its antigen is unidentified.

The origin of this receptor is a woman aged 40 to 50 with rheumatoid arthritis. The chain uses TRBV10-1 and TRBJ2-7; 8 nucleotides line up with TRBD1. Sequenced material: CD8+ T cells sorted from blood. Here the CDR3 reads CASSEGQGYEQYF. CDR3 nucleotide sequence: TGCGCCAGCAGTGAAGGACAGGGCTACGAGCAGTACTTC.